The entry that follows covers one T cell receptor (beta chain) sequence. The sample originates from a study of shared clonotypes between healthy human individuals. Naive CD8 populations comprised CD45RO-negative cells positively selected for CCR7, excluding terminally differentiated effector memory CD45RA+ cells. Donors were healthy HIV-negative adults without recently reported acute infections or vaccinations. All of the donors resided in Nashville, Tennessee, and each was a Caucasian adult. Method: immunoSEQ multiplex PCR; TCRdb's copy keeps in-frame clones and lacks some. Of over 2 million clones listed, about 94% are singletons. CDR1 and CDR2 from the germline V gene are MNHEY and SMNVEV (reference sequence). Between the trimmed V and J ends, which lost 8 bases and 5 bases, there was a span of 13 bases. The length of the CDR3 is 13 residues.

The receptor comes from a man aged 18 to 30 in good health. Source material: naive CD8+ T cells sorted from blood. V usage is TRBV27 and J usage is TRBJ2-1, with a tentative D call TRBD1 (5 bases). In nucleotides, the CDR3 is TGTGCCAGCGGGCAAGACAGTAACAATGAGCAGTTCTTC. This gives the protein CASGQDSNNEQFF.